This T cell receptor (beta chain) came from a study of blood T cell repertoires in COVID-19. Looking at the study overall: Samples representing acute and convalescent COVID-19 were sourced from the United States, Italy and Spain.

Points on this clone: The junction shows a germline mismatch at one end, possibly a read error.

Those enrolled, adults aged 18 to 89 years, came from 24 US areas. Two consecutive negative NP/OP PCR tests, clearance, or resolved symptoms defined Cohort 3 recovery. As processed by the authors: Cell counts per sample came from amplifying reference gene primers. Produced via immunoSEQ multiplex PCR; TCRdb's table is partial and in-frame only. That table supplies the V and J calls and clone size; D and trimming were determined from the DNA. Counted here are under 350,000 clones, approximately 91% occurring once; the ten biggest clones make up 1.7%. The origin of this receptor is a woman aged 40 to 49 who had recovered from COVID-19. The sequencing input was PBMCs or T cells enriched from blood (not recorded which).

In DNA, the CDR3 is TGCAGCGCTGAAAAGGGGCAAGGCTACACCTTC. Translated: CSAEKGQGYTF. The V and J genes are TRBV29-1 and TRBJ1-2, with D perhaps TRBD1 (5 bases). There are 11 residues in the CDR3. Germline CDR1 and CDR2: SQVTM and ANQGSEA.